The present T cell receptor (beta chain) was sequenced within a study of a mutant IDH1 vaccine in newly diagnosed glioma. Study summary: Vaccines were begun 4-6 weeks after radiotherapy alone, or with temozolomide cycles. It was at week 35 that visit V12 occurred, and at week 47 that visit V13 did.

To note about this clone: As yet, its antigen is unknown.

Trimming at V came to 5 bases and at J to 11 bases, leaving 9 bases not matched to a gene. The CDR3 contains 14 residues. CDR1 is SGHVS and CDR2 is FQNEAQ in the germline V gene. Libraries were prepared by immunoSEQ multiplex PCR; TCRdb keeps only in-frame clonotypes and omits some of them. The table shows about 52,000 clones, with around three quarters occurring only once. Time point here: week 47, end of study. Each vaccine dose was 300 ug of mutant IDH1 20-mer peptide, with topical imiquimod. Eight vaccinations were given in weeks 1, 3, 5, 7, 11, 15, 19 and 23. The input for sequencing was PBMCs, taken from a glioma patient whose treatment included an IDH1 peptide vaccine. The chain joins TRBV7-8 to TRBJ1-4; 9 nucleotides agree with TRBD1. The sequence came from a woman in her thirties or forties with glioma. Some clones in this sample may be carry-over from other donors' samples. CDR3 DNA sequence: TGTGCCAGCAGCCAGTCGGGACAGGGAAGTAAACTGTTTTTT. It yields the protein CASSQSGQGSKLFF.